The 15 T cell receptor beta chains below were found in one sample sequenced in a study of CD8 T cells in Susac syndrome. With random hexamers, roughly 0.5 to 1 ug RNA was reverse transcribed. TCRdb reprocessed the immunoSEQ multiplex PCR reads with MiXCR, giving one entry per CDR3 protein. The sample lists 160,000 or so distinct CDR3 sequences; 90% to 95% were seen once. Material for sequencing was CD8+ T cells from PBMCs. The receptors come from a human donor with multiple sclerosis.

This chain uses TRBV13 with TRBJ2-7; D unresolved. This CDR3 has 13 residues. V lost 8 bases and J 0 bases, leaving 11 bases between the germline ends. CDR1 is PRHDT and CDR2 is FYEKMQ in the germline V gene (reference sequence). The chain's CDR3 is CASQGNYSYEQYF. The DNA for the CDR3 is TGTGCCAGCCAAGGGAACTACTCCTACGAGCAGTACTTC.

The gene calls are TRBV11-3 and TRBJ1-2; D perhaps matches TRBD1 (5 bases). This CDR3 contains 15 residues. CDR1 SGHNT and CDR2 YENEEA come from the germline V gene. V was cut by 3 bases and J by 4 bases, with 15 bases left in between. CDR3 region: CASSFRTGHLYGYTF. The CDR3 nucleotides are TGTGCCAGCAGCTTTCGAACGGGGCACCTCTATGGCTACACCTTC. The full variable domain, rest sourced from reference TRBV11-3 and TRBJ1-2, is EAGVVQSPRYKIIEKKQPVAFWCNPISGHNTLYWYLQNLGQGPELLIRYENEEAVDDSQLPKDRFSAERLKGVDSTLKIQPAELGDSAVYLCASSFRTGHLYGYTFGSGTRLTVV.

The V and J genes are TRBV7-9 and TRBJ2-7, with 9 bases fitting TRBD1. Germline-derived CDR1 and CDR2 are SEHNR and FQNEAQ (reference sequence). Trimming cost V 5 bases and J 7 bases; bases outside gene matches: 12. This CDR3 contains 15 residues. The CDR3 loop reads CASSPRDRAWGEQYF. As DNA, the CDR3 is TGTGCCAGCAGCCCCCGGGACAGGGCCTGGGGGGAGCAGTACTTC.

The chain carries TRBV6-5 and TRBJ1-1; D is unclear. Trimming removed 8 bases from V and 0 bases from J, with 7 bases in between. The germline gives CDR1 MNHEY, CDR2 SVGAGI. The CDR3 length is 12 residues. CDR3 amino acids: CASRRVNTEAFF. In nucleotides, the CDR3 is TGTGCCAGCCGGAGGGTGAACACTGAAGCTTTCTTT.

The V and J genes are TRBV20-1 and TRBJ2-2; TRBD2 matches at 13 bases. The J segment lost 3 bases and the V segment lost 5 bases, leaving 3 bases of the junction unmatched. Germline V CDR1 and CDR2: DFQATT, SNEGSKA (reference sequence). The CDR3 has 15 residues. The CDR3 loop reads CSAQTSGGYTGELFF. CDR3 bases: TGCAGTGCTCAGACTAGCGGGGGGTACACCGGGGAGCTGTTTTTT.

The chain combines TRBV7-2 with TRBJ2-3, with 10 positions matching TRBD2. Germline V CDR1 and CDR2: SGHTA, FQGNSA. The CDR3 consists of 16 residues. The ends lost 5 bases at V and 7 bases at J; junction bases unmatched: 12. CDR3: CASSIRLAGGGNTQYF. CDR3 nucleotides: TGTGCCAGCAGCATTCGACTAGCGGGCGGGGGGAATACGCAGTATTTT.

The CDR3 DNA reads TGCAGTGCACTACAGGGGTCTACTAATGAAAAACTGTTTTTT. It is translated as CSALQGSTNEKLFF. The chain links TRBV20-1 to TRBJ1-4, with TRBD1 matching over 7 bases. This CDR3 has 14 residues. With 6 bases clipped from V and 2 bases from J, the junction kept 6 bases outside the gene matches. In germline, CDR1 is DFQATT, CDR2 SNEGSKA (reference sequence).

CDR3 DNA: TGTGCCATCAGTAATAAGACTAGCGGGATCTACGAGCAGTACTTC. Protein sequence: CAISNKTSGIYEQYF. V and J are TRBV10-3 and TRBJ2-7; 11 positions match TRBD2. V lost 5 bases, J lost 3 bases, and 6 bases stayed unmatched. The CDR3 is made up of 15 amino acids. CDR1 ENHRY and CDR2 SYGVKD come from the germline V gene.

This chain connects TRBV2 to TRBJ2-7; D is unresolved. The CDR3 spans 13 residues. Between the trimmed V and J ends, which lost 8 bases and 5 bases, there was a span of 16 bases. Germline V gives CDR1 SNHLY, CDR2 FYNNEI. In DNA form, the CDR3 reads TGTGCCAGCCTCGGGTCAGGCTGGGACGAGCAGTACTTC. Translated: CASLGSGWDEQYF.

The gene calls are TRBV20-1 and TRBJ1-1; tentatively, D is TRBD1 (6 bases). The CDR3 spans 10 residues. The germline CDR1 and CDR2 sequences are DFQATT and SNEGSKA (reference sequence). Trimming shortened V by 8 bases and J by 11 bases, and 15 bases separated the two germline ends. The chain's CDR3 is CSYLGGRAFF. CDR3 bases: TGCAGTTACCTTGGGGGCCGGGCTTTCTTT.

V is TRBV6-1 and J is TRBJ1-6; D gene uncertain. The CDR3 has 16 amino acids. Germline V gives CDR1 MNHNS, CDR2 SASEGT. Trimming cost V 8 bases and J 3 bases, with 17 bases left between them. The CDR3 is CASYETDLIYNSPLHF. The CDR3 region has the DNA TGTGCCAGCTATGAAACAGACTTGATCTATAATTCACCCCTCCACTTT.

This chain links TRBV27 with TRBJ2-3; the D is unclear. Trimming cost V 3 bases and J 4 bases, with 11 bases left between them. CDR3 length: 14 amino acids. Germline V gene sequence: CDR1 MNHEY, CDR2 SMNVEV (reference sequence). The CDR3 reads CASSLGTAPDTQYF. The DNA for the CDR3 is TGTGCCAGCAGTTTGGGAACAGCGCCAGATACGCAGTATTTT.

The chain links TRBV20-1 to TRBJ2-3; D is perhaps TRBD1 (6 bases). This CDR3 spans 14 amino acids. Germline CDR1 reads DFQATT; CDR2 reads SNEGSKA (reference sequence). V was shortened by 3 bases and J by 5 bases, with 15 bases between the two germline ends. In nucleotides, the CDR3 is TGCAGTGCTAGTGCGCAGGGGCAGGAAGATACGCAGTATTTT. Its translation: CSASAQGQEDTQYF.

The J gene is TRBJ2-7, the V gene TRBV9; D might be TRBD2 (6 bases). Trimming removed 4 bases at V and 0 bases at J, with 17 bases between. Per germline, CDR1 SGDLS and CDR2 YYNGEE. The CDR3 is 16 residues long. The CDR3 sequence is CASSLGSSEPSYEQYF. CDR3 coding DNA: TGTGCCAGCAGCTTAGGGTCTAGCGAACCCTCCTACGAGCAGTACTTC.

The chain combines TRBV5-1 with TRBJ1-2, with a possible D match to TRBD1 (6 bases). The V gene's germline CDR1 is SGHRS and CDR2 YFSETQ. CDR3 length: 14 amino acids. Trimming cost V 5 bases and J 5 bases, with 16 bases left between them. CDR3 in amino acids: CASSYGQLPYGYTF. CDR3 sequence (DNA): TGCGCCAGCAGTTACGGACAGCTTCCTTATGGCTACACCTTC.